This TCR beta chain was profiled in a study of cytomegalovirus exposure and HLA in healthy donors. Study-level findings and limits: TCR beta sequences reportedly predicted the HLA-A and HLA-B alleles of most subjects accurately.

CDR1 SGDLS and CDR2 YYNGEE come from the germline V gene. The ends lost 0 bases at V and 1 base at J; junction bases unmatched: 5. The length of the CDR3 is 16 residues. PCR employed 60 Vbeta and 13 Jbeta primers. Generated by immunoSEQ multiplex PCR, the TCRdb table keeps only in-frame clones and is missing some. The table lists around 170,000 clones, 60% to 80% of them singletons, with 1.4% in the top ten. A remark on this clone: Its antigen is unidentified.

The clonotype originates from a male donor in good health and CMV-seronegative. What was sequenced was PBMCs. This chain joins TRBV9 and TRBJ1-1, with TRBD1 identical over 8 bases. In DNA, the CDR3 is TGTGCCAGCAGCGTAGGTCAGGGGGCTGGGAACACTGAAGCTTTCTTT. Translation gives CASSVGQGAGNTEAFF.